This entry features one T cell receptor beta chain sequence. The target antigen is unknown. TCRdb keeps only in-frame clones here, not all; method: immunoSEQ multiplex PCR. The sample includes 3,000 to 4,000 clones, 25% to 35% of them seen just once. CDR1 is GTSNPN and CDR2 is SVGIG in the germline V gene (reference sequence). Trimming removed 2 bases from V and 6 bases from J, with 15 bases in between. This CDR3 is 14 amino acids long. This sample is drawn from a study of T cells in localized non-small cell lung cancer. Study-level points and caveats: Appearances in adjacent lung were noted for a median approximately 61 of the top 100 tumor clones.

The source is a woman aged 35-70 years with stage I squamous cell lung carcinoma. The specimen was lung tumor tissue, collected before any cancer treatment. This chain links TRBV30 with TRBJ2-3; tentative D call: TRBD2 (5 bases). CDR3 DNA: TGTGCCTGGAGTCTGGGCGGGCATGGGGATACGCAGTATTTT. It is translated as CAWSLGGHGDTQYF. Combining the CDR3 with reference TRBV30 and TRBJ2-3 gives the whole variable domain SQTIHQWPATLVQPVGSPLSLECTVEGTSNPNLYWYRQAAGRGLQLLFYSVGIGQISSEVPQNLSASRPQDRQFILSSKKLLLSDSGFYLCAWSLGGHGDTQYFGPGTRLTVL.